This T cell receptor beta chain was retrieved from a study of CD8 T cells in ankylosing spondylitis. Regarding the study as a whole: Typical of ankylosing spondylitis blood, it appeared, was a TCR beta motif of roughly eight highly homologous variants.

This clonotype has more than one count but fewer than ten. The antigen is unknown. The length of the CDR3 is 15 residues. J gave up 7 bases and V 5 bases, and 9 bases lay outside the gene matches. Germline CDR1 is MNHEY and CDR2 is SVGEGT. TCRdb used MiXCR to reprocess the 5' RACE reads, holding one entry per CDR3 protein. The data hold a few hundred thousand distinct CDR3 sequences, with roughly 8% observed a single time. V gene TRBV6-2 or TRBV6-3 combines with J gene TRBJ2-1; 9 positions match TRBD2. This TCR came from a male donor with ankylosing spondylitis. What was sequenced was blood, either unsorted or a sorted T cell fraction (not recorded which). As DNA, the CDR3 is TGTGCCAGCAGTAGGACTAGCGACTTCGGTAATGAGCAGTTCTTC. Translation: CASSRTSDFGNEQFF.